Listed here is a single TCR beta chain. Antigen unknown. The data derive from a study of CD8+ T cells in alopecia areata. Study-wide points: In lesional scalp, particularly from alopecia totalis/universalis, clonality was higher than in normal scalp.

Reverse transcribed after extraction, RNA yielded cDNA as the sequencing template. Assay used: immunoSEQ multiplex PCR; TCRdb lists only in-frame clones, some missing. The sample carries about 110,000 clones, 55% to 75% recorded once. A FACSAria was used to sort CD4+ and CD8+ T cells. These cells came from PBMCs. CDR3 length: 15 amino acids. J was trimmed by 6 bases and V by 4 bases; bases with no gene match: 9. From germline, CDR1 is GTSNPN and CDR2 SVGIG (reference sequence). Material for sequencing was CD8+ T cells sorted from blood. This TCR was sampled from a human donor in good health. The chain employs TRBV30 and TRBJ2-3; the match to TRBD2 covers 11 bases. CDR3 DNA: TGTGCCTGGACTGCTAGCGGGGGGTCACATGATACGCAGTATTTT. It specifies CAWTASGGSHDTQYF.